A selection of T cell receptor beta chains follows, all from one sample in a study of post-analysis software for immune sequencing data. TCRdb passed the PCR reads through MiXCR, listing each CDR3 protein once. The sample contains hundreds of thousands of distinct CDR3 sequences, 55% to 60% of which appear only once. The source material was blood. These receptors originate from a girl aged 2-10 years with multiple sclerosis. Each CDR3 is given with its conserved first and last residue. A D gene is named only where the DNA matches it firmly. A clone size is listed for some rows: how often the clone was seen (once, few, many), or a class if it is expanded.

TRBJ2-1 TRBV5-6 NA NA TGTGCCAGCAGCCTCTTGGGCTTCGAAGCAAATGAGCAGTTCTTC CASSLLGFEANEQFF
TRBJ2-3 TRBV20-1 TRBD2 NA TGCAGTGCTAGAGATGTTCTAGCGGGAGTGGCAGATACGCAGTATTTT CSARDVLAGVADTQYF
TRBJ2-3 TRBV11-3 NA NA TGTGCCAGCAGCTCCGGGACCACCGACCCTACGCAGTATTTT CASSSGTTDPTQYF
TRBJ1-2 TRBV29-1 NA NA TGCAGCGTTGGGGTTAACTATGGCTACACCTTC CSVGVNYGYTF
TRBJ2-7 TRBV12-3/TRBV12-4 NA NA TGTGCCAGTGAGAGGAGGGCGGGGGCCAACTACGAGCAGTACTTC CASERRAGANYEQYF
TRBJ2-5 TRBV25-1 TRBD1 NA TGTGCCAGCAGTGACGAGGGGGCTGGAGAGACCCAGTACTTC CASSDEGAGETQYF
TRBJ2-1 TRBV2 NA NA TGTGCCAGCAGTGAATTCAAGGGAAATGAGCAGTTCTTC CASSEFKGNEQFF
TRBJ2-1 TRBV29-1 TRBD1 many TGCAGCGGACGGGACAGGGAGGTCTCTGAGCAGTTCTTC CSGRDREVSEQFF
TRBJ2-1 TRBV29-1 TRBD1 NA TGCAGCGCGGGGACAGGGCAATACAATGAGCAGTTCTTC CSAGTGQYNEQFF
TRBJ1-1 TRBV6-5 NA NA TGTGCCAGCGTAGGATCCGTGGGGGGACACAACACTGAAGCTTTCTTT CASVGSVGGHNTEAFF
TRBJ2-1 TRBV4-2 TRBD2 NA TGTGCCAGCAGCCAAGATAGGCTAGCGGGGGACGCCAATGAGCAGTTCTTC CASSQDRLAGDANEQFF
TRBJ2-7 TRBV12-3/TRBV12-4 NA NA TGTGCCAGCAGTCCCCGGACAGACGGGGAGTACGAGCAGTACTTC CASSPRTDGEYEQYF
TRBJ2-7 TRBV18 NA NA TGTGCCAGCTCTCCATTTGAGGGGTCCAACGAGCAGTACTTC CASSPFEGSNEQYF
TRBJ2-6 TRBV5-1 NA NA TGCGCCAGCAGCCCGTCGGGGCCTGGGGCCAACGTCCTGACTTTC CASSPSGPGANVLTF
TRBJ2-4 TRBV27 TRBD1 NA TGTGCCAGCGGGGGACAGGGATTAGCCAAAAACATTCAGTACTTC CASGGQGLAKNIQYF
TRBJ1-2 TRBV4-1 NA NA TGCGCCAGCAGCCAAACGCCTCAACCCCTATCCAAACCTAACTATGGCTACACCTTC CASSQTPQPLSKPNYGYTF
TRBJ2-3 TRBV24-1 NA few TGTGCCACCAGTGGCCTGGTCACAGATACGCAGTATTTT CATSGLVTDTQYF
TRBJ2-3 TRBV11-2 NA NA TGTGCCAGCAGCTTACGAATGGCCTCCGACACAGATACGCAGTATTTT CASSLRMASDTDTQYF
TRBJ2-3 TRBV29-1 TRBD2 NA TGCAGCGTTGCTACTAGCGGGAGCACAGATACGCAGTATTTT CSVATSGSTDTQYF
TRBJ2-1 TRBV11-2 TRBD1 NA TGTGCCAGCAGCAGGACAGGGGGTGATTTTCATGAGCAGTTCTTC CASSRTGGDFHEQFF
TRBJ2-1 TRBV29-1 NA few TGCAGCGACGGCGACCCGGCGGGCCGGGGAAATGAGCAGTTCTTC CSDGDPAGRGNEQFF
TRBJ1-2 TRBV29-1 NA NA TGCAGCGTTGAGGATTCAAACTATGGCTACACCTTC CSVEDSNYGYTF
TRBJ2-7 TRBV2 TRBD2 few TGTGCCAGCAGTGATCAACTAGCGGGGAGTGGCGAGCAGTACTTC CASSDQLAGSGEQYF
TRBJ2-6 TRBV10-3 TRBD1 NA TGTGCCACAGTCCCTCCGGGACAGCCTTTCTCTGGGGCCAACGTCCTGACTTTC CATVPPGQPFSGANVLTF
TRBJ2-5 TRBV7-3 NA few TGTGCCAGCAGCTTGGCCGGGACACTTCCAGAGACCCAGTACTTC CASSLAGTLPETQYF
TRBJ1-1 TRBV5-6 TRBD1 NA TGTGCCACCACCCGGGACAGGGGGCGTATGAACACTGAAGCTTTCTTT CATTRDRGRMNTEAFF
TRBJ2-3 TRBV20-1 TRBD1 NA TGCAGTGAGACAGGGGCCACAGATACGCAGTATTTT CSETGATDTQYF
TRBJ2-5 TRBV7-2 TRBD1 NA TGTGCCAGCAGCTTACCGGGACAGGGGATCCAAGAGACCCAGTACTTC CASSLPGQGIQETQYF
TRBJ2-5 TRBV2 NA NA TGTGCCAGCCCCCTGGATGGGGGATACAATGAGCAGTACTTC CASPLDGGYNEQYF
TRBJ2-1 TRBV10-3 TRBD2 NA TGTGCCATCAGTATGGCGGGGGGGCAAGGCAATGAGCAGTTCTTC CAISMAGGQGNEQFF
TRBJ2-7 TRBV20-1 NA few TGCAGTGCTCGTCCCCCAGGACAGACCTACGAGCAGTACTTC CSARPPGQTYEQYF
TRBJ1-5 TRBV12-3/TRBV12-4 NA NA TGTGCCAGCAGTCCATCCAGGGTATTAGGCAATCAGCCCCAGCATTTT CASSPSRVLGNQPQHF
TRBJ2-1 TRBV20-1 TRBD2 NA TGCAGTGCTAGAGATCGGAGACTAGCGGGAGGGCCGGGAGACGATGAGCAGTTCTTC CSARDRRLAGGPGDDEQFF
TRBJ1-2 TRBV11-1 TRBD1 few TGTGCCAGCGGCCAGGGACAGGGTGGCGGCTACACCTTC CASGQGQGGGYTF
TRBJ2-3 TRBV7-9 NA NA TGTGCCAGCAGCTTAGCGCCCCAGAGCACAGATACGCAGTATTTT CASSLAPQSTDTQYF
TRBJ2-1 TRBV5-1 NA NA TGTGCCAGCAGTTTAGAACCCTACAATGAGCAGTTCTTC CASSLEPYNEQFF
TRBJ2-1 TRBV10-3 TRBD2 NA TGTGCCATCTACGAGCGGGGCCCCTCCTACAATGAGCAGTTCTTC CAIYERGPSYNEQFF
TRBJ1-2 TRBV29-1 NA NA TGCAGCGTTGTTGGGCCAGAGGGCTACACCTTC CSVVGPEGYTF
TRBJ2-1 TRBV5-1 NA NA TGCGCCAGCAGCTTGGCCACGCAGGGAGGCCGCCGGACCTACAATGAGCAGTTCTTC CASSLATQGGRRTYNEQFF
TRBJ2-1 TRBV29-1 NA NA TGCAGCGTTGATCCGGGGAGCTCCTACAATGAGCAGTTCTTC CSVDPGSSYNEQFF
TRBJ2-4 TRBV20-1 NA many TGCAGTGCTAGAGACAGGACCCGCAGAAACATTCAGTACTTC CSARDRTRRNIQYF
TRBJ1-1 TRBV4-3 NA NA TGCGCCAGCAGCCTTCGCGGGGGGATGAACACTGAAGCTTTCTTT CASSLRGGMNTEAFF
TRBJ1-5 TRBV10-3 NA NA TGTGCCATCAGTGAGGACAGTAGCAATCAGCCCCAGCATTTT CAISEDSSNQPQHF
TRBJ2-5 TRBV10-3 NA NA TGTGCCATCAGTGAGGGGGGGGGCTCGCTAAAGACCCAGTACTTC CAISEGGGSLKTQYF
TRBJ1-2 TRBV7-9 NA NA TGTGCCAGCAGCTTACCCTACTATGGCTACACCTTC CASSLPYYGYTF
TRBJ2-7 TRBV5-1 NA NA TGCGCCAGCAGCTCGGGCATCGGTAGCGGACTCTACGAGCAGTACTTC CASSSGIGSGLYEQYF
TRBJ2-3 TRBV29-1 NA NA TGCAGCGTTGCTTCCACTAGGGGAACAGATACGCAGTATTTT CSVASTRGTDTQYF
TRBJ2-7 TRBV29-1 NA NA TGCAGCGCCTCCAGGGGACCTCAGGCTTACGAGCAGTACTTC CSASRGPQAYEQYF
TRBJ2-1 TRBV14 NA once TGTGCCAGCAGCCCGTACAGGGACTCCTACAATGAGCAGTTCTTC CASSPYRDSYNEQFF
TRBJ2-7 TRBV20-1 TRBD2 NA TGCAGTGCTAGAGGGGGACTAGTGCACGAGCAGTACTTC CSARGGLVHEQYF
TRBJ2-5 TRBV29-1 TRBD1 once TGCAGCGTCGAGGGACAGGGGGAAGAAGAGACCCAGTACTTC CSVEGQGEEETQYF
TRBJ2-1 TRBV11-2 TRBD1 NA TGTGCCAGCAGCTTAGGGTACAGGGGTGCCCTCTACAATGAGCAGTTCTTC CASSLGYRGALYNEQFF
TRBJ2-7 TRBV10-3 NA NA TGTGCCATCGGAATGGGCTACGAGCAGTACTTC CAIGMGYEQYF
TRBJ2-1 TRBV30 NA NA TGTGCTCAGGGGGGGAATGAGCAGTTCTTC CAQGGNEQFF
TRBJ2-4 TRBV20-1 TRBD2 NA TGCAGTGCTAGGCGGGGAGGGACTAGCGGGGGCCTAAACATTCAGTACTTC CSARRGGTSGGLNIQYF